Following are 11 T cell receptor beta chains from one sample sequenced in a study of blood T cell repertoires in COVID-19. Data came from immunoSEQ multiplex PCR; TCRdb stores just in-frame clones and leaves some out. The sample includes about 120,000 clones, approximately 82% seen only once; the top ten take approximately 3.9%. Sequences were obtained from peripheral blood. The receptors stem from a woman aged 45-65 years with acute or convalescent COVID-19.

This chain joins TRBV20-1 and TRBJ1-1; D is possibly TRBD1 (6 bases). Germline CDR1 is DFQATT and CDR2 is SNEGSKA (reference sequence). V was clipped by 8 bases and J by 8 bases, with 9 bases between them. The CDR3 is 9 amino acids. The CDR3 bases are TGCAGTACCGACAGGGAAGCTTTCTTT. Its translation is CSTDREAFF.

CDR3 bases: TGTGCCAGCAGCCAAGCCGGAGGGAATGGCTACACCTTC. This gives the protein CASSQAGGNGYTF. The chain carries TRBV3-1 (or the pseudogene TRBV3-2) and TRBJ1-2; D is unclear. The ends were cut back, 1 base at V and 6 bases at J, with 9 bases in the middle. Germline CDR1 and CDR2: LGHDT and YNNKEL (reference sequence). The CDR3 sequence is 13 residues long.

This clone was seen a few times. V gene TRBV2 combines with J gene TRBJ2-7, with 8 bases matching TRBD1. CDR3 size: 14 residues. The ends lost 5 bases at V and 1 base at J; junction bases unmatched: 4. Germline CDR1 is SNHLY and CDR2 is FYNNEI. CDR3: CASSQDRGSYEQYF. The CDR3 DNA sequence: TGTGCCAGCAGTCAAGACAGGGGTTCCTACGAGCAGTACTTC.

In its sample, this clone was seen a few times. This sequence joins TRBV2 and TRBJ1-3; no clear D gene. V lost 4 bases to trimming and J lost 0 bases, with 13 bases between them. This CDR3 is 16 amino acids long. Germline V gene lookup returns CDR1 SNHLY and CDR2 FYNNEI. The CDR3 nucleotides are TGTGCCAGCAGTGGCAGTTGGGCAGGCTCTGGAAACACCATATATTTT. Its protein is CASSGSWAGSGNTIYF.

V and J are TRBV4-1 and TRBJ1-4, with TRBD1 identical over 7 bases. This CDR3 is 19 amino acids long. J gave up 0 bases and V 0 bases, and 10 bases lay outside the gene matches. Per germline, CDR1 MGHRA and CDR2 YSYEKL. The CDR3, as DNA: TGCGCCAGCAGCCAAGATCGTAACAGGGGCCCGTCAACTAATGAAAAACTGTTTTTT. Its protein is CASSQDRNRGPSTNEKLFF.

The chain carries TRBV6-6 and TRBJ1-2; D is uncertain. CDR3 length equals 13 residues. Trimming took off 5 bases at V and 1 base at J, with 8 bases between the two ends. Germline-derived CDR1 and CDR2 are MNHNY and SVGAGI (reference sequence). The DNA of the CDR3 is TGTGCCAGCAGTAGCAACTATAACTATGGCTACACCTTC. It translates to CASSSNYNYGYTF.

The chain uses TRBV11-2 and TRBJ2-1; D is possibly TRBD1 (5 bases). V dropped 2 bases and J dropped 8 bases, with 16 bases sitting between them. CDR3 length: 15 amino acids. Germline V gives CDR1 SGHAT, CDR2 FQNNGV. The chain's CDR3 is CASSLSQGRSDEQFF. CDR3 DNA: TGTGCCAGCAGCTTAAGTCAGGGCAGGTCTGATGAGCAGTTCTTC.

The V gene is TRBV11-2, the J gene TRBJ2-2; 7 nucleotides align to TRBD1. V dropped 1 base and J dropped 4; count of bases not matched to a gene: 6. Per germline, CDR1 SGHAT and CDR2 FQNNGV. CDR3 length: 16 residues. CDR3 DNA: TGTGCCAGCAGCTTAGCAGCCAGGGGGAGCACCGGGGAGCTGTTTTTT. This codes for CASSLAARGSTGELFF.

The CDR3 region has the DNA TGTGCCAGCAGCGTAGATGGACAGGCCCGGGAGCCCCAGCATTTT. Protein product: CASSVDGQAREPQHF. The chain employs TRBV9 and TRBJ1-5, with 7 bases that match TRBD1. The V segment lost 0 bases and the J segment 8 bases; nucleotides outside the gene matches: 8. The germline V gene has CDR1 SGDLS and CDR2 YYNGEE. The CDR3 consists of 15 residues.

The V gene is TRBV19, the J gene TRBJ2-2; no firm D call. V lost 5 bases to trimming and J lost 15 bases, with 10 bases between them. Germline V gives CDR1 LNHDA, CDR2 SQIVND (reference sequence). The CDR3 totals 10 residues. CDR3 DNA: TGTGCCAGTAGTCCTGGTAGAATGTTTTTT. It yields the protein CASSPGRMFF.

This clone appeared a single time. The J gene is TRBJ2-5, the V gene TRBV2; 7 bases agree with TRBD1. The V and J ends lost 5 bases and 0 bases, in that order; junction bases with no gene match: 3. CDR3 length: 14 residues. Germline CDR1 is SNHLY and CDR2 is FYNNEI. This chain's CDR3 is CASSLDRDQETQYF. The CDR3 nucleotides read TGTGCCAGCAGTTTAGACAGGGACCAAGAGACCCAGTACTTC.